Listed here are 32 T cell receptor beta chains from one sample, sequenced in a study of neurological immune-mediated disorders. TCRdb processed the 5' RACE reads anew with MiXCR; each CDR3 protein has one entry. Here the sample spans over 45,000 distinct CDR3 sequences, roughly a quarter being singletons. The sample comprised PBMCs. The receptors shown here come from a woman between 65 and 79 years old in good health.

This clonotype was recorded many times. This chain uses TRBV20-1 with TRBJ1-5; D perhaps matches TRBD1 (6 bases). The length of the CDR3 is 16 residues. Germline V gives CDR1 DFQATT, CDR2 SNEGSKA (reference sequence). V was shortened by 3 bases and J by 5 bases, with 20 bases between the two germline ends. The CDR3 region has the DNA TGCAGTGCTAGCCGACTTAGAGACAGGACACATCAGCCCCAGCATTTT. Residues: CSASRLRDRTHQPQHF.

The chain is built from TRBV4-3 and TRBJ2-7, with TRBD2 matching over 9 bases. V gave up 6 bases and J gave up 4 bases; unmatched junction bases: 7. Germline CDR1 and CDR2: LGHNA and YSLEER. The CDR3 sequence is 14 residues long. This chain's CDR3 is CASRLEAGGYEQYF. CDR3 DNA sequence: TGCGCCAGCAGATTAGAGGCGGGAGGGTACGAGCAGTACTTC.

This clonotype occurred many times. The chain combines TRBV3-1 with TRBJ1-1; TRBD1 aligns across 8 bases. V lost 2 bases and J lost 5; bases outside the gene matches: 4. The CDR3 sequence is 14 residues long. The V gene's germline CDR1 is LGHDT and CDR2 YNNKEL (reference sequence). The CDR3: CASSQLTGGTEAFF. The CDR3 nucleotides are TGTGCCAGCAGCCAACTTACAGGGGGAACTGAAGCTTTCTTT. Together with reference TRBV3-1 and TRBJ1-1, the CDR3 gives the full variable domain: DTAVSQTPKYLVTQMGNDKSIKCEQNLGHDTMYWYKQDSKKFLKIMFSYNNKELIINETVPNRFSPKSPDKAHLNLHINSLELGDSAVYFCASSQLTGGTEAFFGQGTRLTVV.

This clonotype was seen ten or more times. The chain carries TRBV11-2 and TRBJ2-1, with 9 bases lining up with TRBD2. The CDR3 loop spans 14 amino acids. The ends lost 3 bases at V and 11 bases at J; junction bases unmatched: 8. In germline, CDR1 is SGHAT, CDR2 FQNNGV. The CDR3 region is CASSFLAGQLKQFF. CDR3 nucleotides: TGTGCCAGCAGCTTCCTAGCGGGGCAACTGAAGCAGTTCTTC.

This chain connects TRBV5-6 to TRBJ1-2; 10 bases agree with TRBD1. V lost 3 bases and J lost 2; bases outside the gene matches: 1. This CDR3 is built from 14 residues. Per the germline V gene, CDR1 is SGHDT and CDR2 is YYEEEE. CDR3 sequence reads: CASSWGQGNYGYTF. CDR3 nucleotides: TGTGCCAGCAGCTGGGGACAGGGGAACTATGGCTACACCTTC.

This clonotype occurred many times. This chain connects TRBV20-1 to TRBJ1-1; 12 nucleotides line up with TRBD1. After removal of 5 bases from V and 6 bases from J, the junction contained 4 bases not matched to a gene. This CDR3 contains 13 residues. Germline V gives CDR1 DFQATT, CDR2 SNEGSKA (reference sequence). CDR3 sequence (DNA): TGCAGTGCTCGGGACAGGGGGCCCCCTGAAGCTTTCTTT. Translating it yields CSARDRGPPEAFF.

As for this clonotype: A clone one base away is much larger, so this may be a read error. V and J are TRBV28 and TRBJ2-7; D is perhaps TRBD2 (5 bases). V lost 6 bases and J lost 4, with 13 bases in between. The CDR3 is 13 amino acids. The V gene's germline CDR1 is MDHEN and CDR2 SYDVKM. The CDR3: CASSRLGVYEQYF. The CDR3 region has the DNA TGTGCCAGCAGCCGACTCGGGGTTTACGAGCAGTACTTC.

In this sample, this clonotype turned up a few times. The chain has TRBV18 and TRBJ1-1; tentatively, D is TRBD1 (5 bases). There are 14 residues in the CDR3. From germline, CDR1 is KGHSH and CDR2 LQKENI. V was shortened by 1 base and J by 0 bases, with 6 bases between the two germline ends. The CDR3 loop reads CASSPQTVNTEAFF. In nucleotides, the CDR3 is TGTGCCAGCTCACCACAGACAGTGAACACTGAAGCTTTCTTT.

This clonotype came up many times. This sequence joins TRBV5-1 and TRBJ2-3; D is possibly TRBD2 (6 bases). Germline CDR1 and CDR2: SGHRS and YFSETQ. The CDR3 is 15 amino acids. V gave up 4 bases and J gave up 2 bases, with 14 bases separating them. The CDR3 spells CASSPFRDSTDTQYF. CDR3 sequence (DNA): TGCGCCAGCAGCCCCTTCCGGGACTCCACAGATACGCAGTATTTT.

Many counts were recorded for this clonotype. The chain recombines TRBV20-1 with TRBJ1-1, with a weak D call TRBD1 (5 bases). The CDR3 runs to 14 residues. Germline assignment: CDR1 DFQATT and CDR2 SNEGSKA (reference sequence). CDR3 nucleotide sequence: TGCAAAAGGGGAGCTCTTCAGGTGAACACTGAAGCTTTCTTT. It is translated as CKRGALQVNTEAFF.

This chain links TRBV18 with TRBJ2-7; D possibly uses TRBD1 or TRBD2 (5 bases each). The length of the CDR3 is 14 residues. Germline loops: CDR1 KGHSH, CDR2 LQKENI. The V end lost 6 bases, the J end lost 1 base, and 13 bases lay between the germline ends. The CDR3 reads CASSTTGRSYEQYF. The CDR3 DNA reads as TGTGCCAGCTCGACTACGGGGCGGTCCTACGAGCAGTACTTC.

The chain has TRBV3-1 and TRBJ2-4, with D perhaps TRBD1 (6 bases). V was clipped by 1 base and J by 0 bases, with 19 bases between them. Germline values: CDR1 LGHDT, CDR2 YNNKEL (reference sequence). The CDR3 runs to 19 residues. For the CDR3, the DNA is TGTGCCAGCAGCCAAGGGTTTCCCGGGACACCTTTAGCCAAAAACATTCAGTACTTC. This translates into CASSQGFPGTPLAKNIQYF. Full variable domain (missing parts from reference TRBV3-1 and TRBJ2-4): DTAVSQTPKYLVTQMGNDKSIKCEQNLGHDTMYWYKQDSKKFLKIMFSYNNKELIINETVPNRFSPKSPDKAHLNLHINSLELGDSAVYFCASSQGFPGTPLAKNIQYFGAGTRLSVL.

This clonotype was counted ten times or more. The V gene is TRBV12-3 or TRBV12-4, the J gene TRBJ1-4; TRBD1 matches at 8 bases. There are 12 residues in the CDR3. The junction had 1 base not matched to a gene; V was cut back by 1 base and J by 12 bases. The CDR3, as DNA: TGTGCCAGCAGTTTAGAGGACAGGGAACTGTTTTTT. Translated, it gives CASSLEDRELFF.

This clonotype was observed at least ten times. The chain uses TRBV28 and TRBJ2-7, with D hard to call. The CDR3 covers 16 residues. The V gene's germline CDR1 is MDHEN and CDR2 SYDVKM. The V gene lost 5 bases and the J gene lost 4 bases, with 21 bases spanning the gap. DNA of the CDR3: TGTGCCAGCAGTCGCCGAGAGGCCCCGAGCAATTACGAGCAGTACTTC. Amino acid sequence: CASSRREAPSNYEQYF.

This clonotype came up many times. The genes are TRBV10-3 and TRBJ2-7, with a possible D match to TRBD1 (6 bases). V shed 6 bases and J shed 0 bases, with 18 bases lying between them. Germline lookup yields CDR1 ENHRY and CDR2 SYGVKD. The CDR3 contains 16 residues. The CDR3 here is CAISHAGTFASYEQYF. The CDR3 region has the DNA TGTGCCATCAGCCATGCTGGGACATTTGCCTCCTACGAGCAGTACTTC.

There are many counts of this clonotype. This chain joins TRBV7-2 and TRBJ2-7; D is unresolved. V was shortened by 1 base and J by 6 bases, with 13 bases between the two germline ends. The CDR3 runs to 14 residues. Germline-derived CDR1 and CDR2 are SGHTA and FQGNSA. The DNA for the CDR3 is TGTGCCAGCAGCTTAGGTGGACGGTCATCCGAGCAGTACTTC. Residues: CASSLGGRSSEQYF.

This clonotype was seen repeatedly, ten times or more. The chain is built from TRBV3-1 and TRBJ2-7, with 9 bases lining up with TRBD2. Unmatched junction bases numbered 11, after V lost 3 bases and J lost 5 bases. Germline CDR1 is LGHDT and CDR2 is YNNKEL (reference sequence). The CDR3 runs 16 residues. CDR3 protein: CASSHSAAGGHHEQYF. CDR3 nucleotide sequence: TGTGCCAGCAGCCACTCAGCGGCGGGAGGGCACCACGAGCAGTACTTC.

There are many counts of this clonotype. The chain uses TRBV5-1 and TRBJ2-2; 12 bases fit TRBD1. The V segment lost 6 bases and the J segment 8 bases; nucleotides outside the gene matches: 5. Looked up from germline, CDR1 is SGHRS and CDR2 is YFSETQ. This CDR3 spans 14 amino acids. CDR3 amino acids: CASKGQGAAGELFF. The CDR3 bases are TGCGCCAGCAAGGGACAGGGGGCGGCTGGGGAGCTGTTTTTT.

This clonotype was recorded at least ten times. The genes are TRBV5-1 and TRBJ1-2, with 9 positions matching TRBD1. This CDR3 comprises 14 residues. Germline V lookup: CDR1 SGHRS, CDR2 YFSETQ. With V trimmed by 4 bases and J by 4 bases, 5 bases remained unmatched. The CDR3 reads CASSPGQGSYGYTF. CDR3 nucleotide sequence: TGCGCCAGCAGCCCGGGACAGGGCAGCTATGGCTACACCTTC.

As for this clonotype: Its ends do not fully match the called genes, so a read error is possible. The V and J genes are TRBV27 and TRBJ2-1; 11 bases agree with TRBD2. The CDR3 loop spans 14 amino acids. Germline CDR1 is MNHEY and CDR2 is SMNVEV (reference sequence). The CDR3 region is CSSRLAGGVNEQFF. CDR3 in DNA: TGTTCCAGCAGGCTAGCGGGGGGAGTCAATGAGCAGTTCTTC.

There are many counts of this clonotype. This sequence joins TRBV6-5 and TRBJ1-1, with no clear D. V gave up 2 bases and J gave up 2 bases, with 6 bases separating them. Germline lookup yields CDR1 MNHEY and CDR2 SVGAGI. This CDR3 spans 13 amino acids. The CDR3 nucleotides read TGTGCCAGCAGTTACAACGGCAACACTGAAGCTTTCTTT. Translating gives CASSYNGNTEAFF.

This clonotype has ten or more counts. This chain connects TRBV5-1 to TRBJ1-1; a weak D match, TRBD1 (6 bases). Trimming cost V 7 bases and J 3 bases, with 16 bases left between them. The germline V gene encodes CDR1 SGHRS and CDR2 YFSETQ. This CDR3 spans 14 amino acids. Here the CDR3 reads CASSGRGADTEAFF. CDR3 in DNA: TGCGCCAGCTCTGGACGGGGGGCCGACACTGAAGCTTTCTTT. The whole variable domain, filled in from reference TRBV5-1 and TRBJ1-1, reads KAGVTQTPRYLIKTRGQQVTLSCSPISGHRSVSWYQQTPGQGLQFLFEYFSETQRNKGNFPGRFSGRQFSNSRSEMNVSTLELGDSALYLCASSGRGADTEAFFGQGTRLTVV.

As DNA, the CDR3 is TGTGCCAGCAGTTTATCGGTAGGGTCCTACGAGCAGTACTTC. This sequence encodes CASSLSVGSYEQYF. The V gene is TRBV27, the J gene TRBJ2-7; D not resolved. Per the germline V gene, CDR1 is MNHEY and CDR2 is SMNVEV (reference sequence). CDR3 length equals 14 residues. V was trimmed by 0 bases and J by 1 base, leaving 7 bases between them.

This clonotype was recorded at least ten times. The chain combines TRBV5-5 with TRBJ1-1; weak D call: TRBD1 (6 bases). This CDR3 region has 13 residues. Germline CDR1 SGHKS, CDR2 YYEKEE (reference sequence). V was pared by 2 bases and J by 4 bases, with 9 bases between. The CDR3 reads CASSFGGGTEAFF. The CDR3 region has the DNA TGTGCCAGCAGCTTTGGAGGGGGCACTGAAGCTTTCTTT.

As concerns this clonotype: A much larger clone lies one base from this, so it may be a read error. The rearrangement joins TRBV29-1 to TRBJ2-1; a weak D match, TRBD2 (7 bases). This CDR3 comprises 11 residues. The germline gives CDR1 SQVTM, CDR2 ANQGSEA. V was clipped by 7 bases and J by 15 bases, with 19 bases between them. CDR3 DNA: TGCAGCGCTGAGGGGGGGGGGCCGCTGTTCTTC. This translates into CSAEGGGPLFF.

This clonotype was observed many times. The rearrangement joins TRBV5-1 to TRBJ2-7; D may be TRBD1 (6 bases). The V end lost 0 bases, the J end lost 2 bases, and 9 bases lay between the germline ends. In germline, CDR1 is SGHRS, CDR2 YFSETQ. The CDR3 spans 14 residues. CDR3 nucleotides: TGCGCCAGCAGCTTGGTGGGACACACCTACGAGCAGTACTTC. Residues: CASSLVGHTYEQYF.

About this clonotype: Compared with germline, one end of the junction differs, possibly owing to a read error. The chain combines TRBV7-8 with TRBJ2-7, with no clear D. This CDR3 is 14 amino acids long. CDR1 is SGHVS and CDR2 is FQNEAQ in the germline V gene. This CDR3 reads CASSTPESRYEPYF. As DNA, the CDR3 is TGTGCCAGCAGCACCCCAGAGTCAAGGTACGAGCCGTACTTC. Drawing the rest from reference TRBV7-8 and TRBJ2-7, the complete variable domain is GAGVSQSPRYKVAKRGQDVALRCDPISGHVSLFWYQQALGQGPEFLTYFQNEAQLDKSGLPSDRFFAERPEGSVSTLKIQRTQQEDSAVYLCASSTPESRYEPYFGPGTRLTVT.

This clonotype was counted ten times or more. The chain couples TRBV7-2 to TRBJ2-2; 7 bases align to TRBD1. The CDR3 length is 16 residues. Germline CDR1 is SGHTA and CDR2 is FQGNSA. The trim removed 4 bases at V and 1 base at J, leaving 6 bases unmatched. CDR3 loop: CASSSDRWGNTGELFF. The CDR3 DNA reads as TGTGCCAGCAGCTCGGACAGGTGGGGGAACACCGGGGAGCTGTTTTTT.

This clonotype has a count of ten or more. The rearrangement links TRBV7-3 to TRBJ2-1, with D perhaps assigned TRBD1 or TRBD2 (6 bases each). The CDR3 has 15 amino acids. Deletions cut 2 bases from V and 7 bases from J, with 15 bases between. Germline V gene sequence: CDR1 SGHTA, CDR2 FQGTGA. The CDR3 DNA follows: TGTGCCAGCAGCTTACACGGGGGCGCGGGGAATGAGCAGTTCTTC. Amino acid sequence: CASSLHGGAGNEQFF.

In the case of this clonotype: A read error may explain this, as a much larger clone is one base away. The rearrangement joins TRBV20-1 to TRBJ2-2; TRBD2 matches at 11 bases. The CDR3 is 15 residues long. V was pared by 7 bases and J by 6 bases, with 10 bases of the junction left unmatched. Germline V gives CDR1 DFQATT, CDR2 SNEGSKA (reference sequence). This CDR3 reads CSVTTSGSVPGELFF. CDR3 DNA: TGCAGTGTGACCACTAGCGGGAGTGTCCCCGGGGAGCTGTTTTTT.

This clonotype came up many times. V gene TRBV20-1 combines with J gene TRBJ2-7; 11 bases fit TRBD1. V trimming: 4 bases; J trimming: 1 base; junction bases outside the gene matches: 3. There are 14 residues in the CDR3. In germline, CDR1 is DFQATT, CDR2 SNEGSKA (reference sequence). The CDR3 reads CSAKDRGRSYEQYF. The CDR3 DNA is TGCAGTGCTAAGGACAGGGGGCGTTCCTACGAGCAGTACTTC.

This clonotype was found many times. The rearrangement links TRBV6-6 to TRBJ1-4; no clear D. CDR1 is MNHNY, CDR2 SVGAGI, per germline (reference sequence). Deletions cut 10 bases from V and 0 bases from J, with 18 bases between. This CDR3 spans 16 amino acids. DNA of the CDR3: TGTGCCACCGCGGTATTGGGCGGAGCAACTAATGAAAAACTGTTTTTT. Amino acid sequence: CATAVLGGATNEKLFF.